The 13 T cell receptor beta chains given below trace back to one sample, sequenced in a study of tumor-infiltrating lymphocytes in primary liver carcinoma. With approximately 500 ng total RNA as template and a constant-region primer, TCR beta cDNA was made. Library construction for TCR beta comprised three nested multiplex PCR rounds performed with slightly modified ARM-PCR. PCR rounds one and two used TRBV1-TRBV30 forward primers with a C-beta reverse primer for 10 cycles each. One entry per CDR3 protein, called by TCRdb with MiXCR from the multiplex PCR reads. Here the sample spans around 170,000 distinct CDR3 sequences, 60% being singletons. It was unsorted whole blood that yielded blood RNA, and germline DNA was also extracted. Sequences were obtained from peripheral blood. The receptors come from a man aged 35 to 55 with primary liver carcinoma and hepatitis B virus infection.

On this clonotype itself: Possible read error: a much larger clone is one base away. V is TRBV29-1 and J is TRBJ2-1; tentative D call: TRBD1 (6 bases). The CDR3 is 13 amino acids. The germline V gene encodes CDR1 SQVTM and CDR2 ANQGSEA. CDR3 loop: CSVEGTAGNEHFF. The CDR3 coding sequence is TGCAGCGTTGAAGGGACAGCCGGGAATGAGCACTTCTTC.

With regard to this clonotype: This could be a read error, since a much larger clone is one nucleotide away. This chain links TRBV11-2 with TRBJ2-7; no definite D call. This CDR3 has 14 amino acids. Germline values: CDR1 SGHAT, CDR2 FQNNGV. The V gene lost 6 bases and the J gene lost 1 base, with 13 bases spanning the gap. The CDR3 reads CASSIQTWSYEQYF. Here the CDR3 DNA reads TGTGCCAGCAGTATTCAGACCTGGTCCTACGAGCAGTACTTC.

Of note for this clonotype: A much larger clone lies one base from this, so it may be a read error. The V gene is TRBV11-2, the J gene TRBJ1-2; unclear D gene. The CDR3 has 13 amino acids. Germline assignment: CDR1 SGHAT and CDR2 FQNNGV. This chain's CDR3 is CASSPSLSGGYIF. In DNA, the CDR3 is TGTGCCAGCAGCCCAAGCCTATCGGGTGGCTACATCTTC.

This clonotype came up many times. V and J are TRBV11-2 and TRBJ2-7; possibly TRBD2 for D (6 bases). The V gene lost 10 bases and the J gene lost 0 bases, with 13 bases spanning the gap. This CDR3 has 13 amino acids. Looked up from germline, CDR1 is SGHAT and CDR2 is FQNNGV. DNA of the CDR3: TGTGCCACCCGAGGTAGCGGCTCCTACGAGCAGTACTTC. It encodes CATRGSGSYEQYF.

This clonotype was observed once. The chain combines TRBV11-2 with TRBJ1-1; D is unclear. There are 17 residues in the CDR3. Germline V gene sequence: CDR1 SGHAT, CDR2 FQNNGV. Trimming removed 0 bases from V and 4 bases from J, with 18 bases in between. The DNA of the CDR3 is TGTGCCAGCAGCTTAGATCGCGGATGGCAGAGAAGCACTGAAGCTTTCTTT. Its protein is CASSLDRGWQRSTEAFF.

Concerning this clonotype itself: This may arise from a read error, as a much more abundant clone is one base away. The V call is TRBV4-2, the J call TRBJ2-5; D is possibly TRBD2 (5 bases). The CDR3 spans 13 residues. CDR1 and CDR2 (germline): LGHNA, YNFKEQ. This CDR3 reads CASSPDWKGDAGF. The CDR3 DNA follows: TGTGCCAGCAGCCCAGATTGGAAAGGCGACGCGGGTTTC.

This sequence joins TRBV7-8 and TRBJ2-2, with 8 bases lining up with TRBD2. The CDR3 has 17 amino acids. Germline V gene data show CDR1 as SGHVS and CDR2 as FQNEAQ. The V and J ends lost 5 bases and 1 base, in that order; junction bases with no gene match: 9. CDR3: CASSRRGGSGNTGELFF. CDR3 DNA sequence: TGTGCCAGCAGCCGACGGGGGGGTAGCGGGAACACCGGGGAGCTGTTTTTT.

This clonotype was picked up a small number of times. The chain couples TRBV7-8 to TRBJ2-7; the D gene could be TRBD1 or TRBD2 (6 bases each). The CDR3 is 13 residues long. With 5 bases removed from V and 5 bases from J, the gap between germline ends came to 13 bases. Germline V lookup: CDR1 SGHVS, CDR2 FQNEAQ. CDR3 nucleotide sequence: TGTGCCAGCAGCCGAGATCGGGGGCACGAGCAGTACTTC. Its translation: CASSRDRGHEQYF.

This clonotype was seen a single time. V gene TRBV6-5 combines with J gene TRBJ2-4; D is possibly TRBD2 (6 bases). The CDR3 runs to 15 residues. The V gene's germline CDR1 is MNHEY and CDR2 SVGAGI. DNA of the CDR3: TGTGCTAGCGGTTGGCGTCCAGGAGCCAAAAACATTCAGTACTTC. It yields the protein CASGWRPGAKNIQYF.

The rearrangement links TRBV4-2 to TRBJ2-5; D might be TRBD1 (6 bases). Germline V gene lookup returns CDR1 LGHNA and CDR2 YNFKEQ. The V end lost 7 bases, the J end lost 3 bases, and 21 bases lay between the germline ends. This CDR3 is 16 amino acids long. CDR3 in DNA: TGTGCCAGCATCGCCGGGACCGCTGGGGGCAAAGAGACCCAGTACTTC. This translates into CASIAGTAGGKETQYF.

On this clonotype itself: Germline is not matched at one junction end, which may reflect a read error. The V call is TRBV6-1, the J call TRBJ1-5; no clear D. This CDR3 has 13 residues. Per the germline V gene, CDR1 is MNHNS and CDR2 is SASEGT. The CDR3 is CASSGLNNQPQHF. The CDR3 DNA is TGTGCCAGTAGTGGCCTTAATAATCAGCCCCAGCATTTT.

In its sample, this clonotype was seen once. It may be a read error: a sequence one base away is much more abundant. CDR3 loop: CASRDRTGELFF. CDR3 nucleotides: TGTGCCAGCAGGGATCGGACCGGGGAGCTGTTTTTT. The rearrangement joins TRBV5-4 to TRBJ2-2; no definite D call. The CDR3 loop spans 12 amino acids. The germline V and J ends were trimmed by 5 bases and 5 bases, with 7 bases remaining between them. Germline values: CDR1 SGHNT, CDR2 YYREEE (reference sequence).

This clonotype was seen once. This rearrangement joins TRBV12-3 or TRBV12-4 to TRBJ2-5; no reliable D call. V lost 1 base to trimming and J lost 1 base, with 7 bases between them. The CDR3 length is 14 residues. Here the CDR3 reads CASSLVTSQETQYF. The CDR3 bases are TGTGCCAGCAGTTTAGTCACCTCCCAAGAGACCCAGTACTTC.